A single sample is the source of the 7 T cell receptor beta chains below, sequenced in a study of T cells after yellow fever vaccination. From the 5' RACE reads, TCRdb called clonotypes with MiXCR, one entry per CDR3 protein. The repertoire consists of about 400,000 distinct CDR3 sequences, with about 6% occurring once and the leading ten covering around 16%. This specimen was PBMCs, taken 5 days after the yellow fever booster vaccination. Source of these receptors: a man in his thirties or forties who received the YFV17D yellow fever vaccine.

CDR3 sequence: CSARGQQNIQYF. The CDR3 bases are TGCAGTGCTAGAGGACAGCAAAACATTCAGTACTTC. The chain employs TRBV20-1 and TRBJ2-4, with D possibly being TRBD1 (5 bases). V shed 1 base and J shed 5 bases, with 6 bases lying between them. The CDR3 runs 12 residues. Germline V gene lookup returns CDR1 DFQATT and CDR2 SNEGSKA (reference sequence).

This clonotype came up many times. V gene TRBV6-6 combines with J gene TRBJ2-5, with 9 bases identical to TRBD1. CDR1 MNHNY and CDR2 SVGAGI come from the germline V gene (reference sequence). The length of the CDR3 is 13 residues. V dropped 8 bases and J dropped 4; count of bases not matched to a gene: 5. CDR3 sequence (DNA): TGTGCCAGCGGGGCACAGGGGGCAGAGACCCAGTACTTC. Its protein is CASGAQGAETQYF.

This clonotype came up many times. V usage is TRBV7-9 and J usage is TRBJ1-6; D ambiguous. This CDR3 comprises 12 residues. The germline gives CDR1 SEHNR, CDR2 FQNEAQ (reference sequence). The ends were cut back, 3 bases at V and 6 bases at J, with 3 bases in the middle. CDR3: CASSFINSPLHF. The CDR3 region has the DNA TGTGCCAGCAGCTTCATTAATTCACCCCTCCACTTT.

The chain links TRBV7-9 to TRBJ2-7, with a tentative D call TRBD2 (6 bases). V dropped 5 bases and J dropped 1 base, with 12 bases sitting between them. Germline CDR1 SEHNR, CDR2 FQNEAQ (reference sequence). The CDR3 sequence is 14 residues long. The CDR3 DNA is TGTGCCAGCAGCCCTGACGGGGGATCCTACGAGCAGTACTTC. This sequence encodes CASSPDGGSYEQYF.

In this sample, this clonotype turned up many times. The gene calls are TRBV7-9 and TRBJ2-1, with 9 bases aligning to TRBD2. The V gene end was trimmed by 5 bases and the J gene end by 3 bases; junction bases not matched to a gene: 2. The germline CDR1 and CDR2 sequences are SEHNR and FQNEAQ (reference sequence). This CDR3 has 14 amino acids. In DNA form, the CDR3 reads TGTGCCAGCAGCAATAGCGGGAGCTACAATGAGCAGTTCTTC. It codes for CASSNSGSYNEQFF.

This clonotype was seen at least ten times. The gene calls are TRBV29-1 and TRBJ2-7; no firm D call. Germline CDR1 SQVTM, CDR2 ANQGSEA. V gave up 7 bases and J gave up 5 bases, with 15 bases separating them. The CDR3 is 12 residues long. CDR3 nucleotides: TGCAGCGGGGCCACAGAGCTCCACGAGCAGTACTTC. This translates into CSGATELHEQYF.

This clonotype has more than one count but fewer than ten. V usage is TRBV20-1 and J usage is TRBJ2-3; 9 bases align to TRBD1. V dropped 5 bases and J dropped 7; count of bases not matched to a gene: 10. Looked up from germline, CDR1 is DFQATT and CDR2 is SNEGSKA (reference sequence). The CDR3 runs 14 residues. CDR3 DNA sequence: TGCAGTGCTGTCCCCGGGACAGGGTCAAATACGCAGTATTTT. The encoded protein is CSAVPGTGSNTQYF.